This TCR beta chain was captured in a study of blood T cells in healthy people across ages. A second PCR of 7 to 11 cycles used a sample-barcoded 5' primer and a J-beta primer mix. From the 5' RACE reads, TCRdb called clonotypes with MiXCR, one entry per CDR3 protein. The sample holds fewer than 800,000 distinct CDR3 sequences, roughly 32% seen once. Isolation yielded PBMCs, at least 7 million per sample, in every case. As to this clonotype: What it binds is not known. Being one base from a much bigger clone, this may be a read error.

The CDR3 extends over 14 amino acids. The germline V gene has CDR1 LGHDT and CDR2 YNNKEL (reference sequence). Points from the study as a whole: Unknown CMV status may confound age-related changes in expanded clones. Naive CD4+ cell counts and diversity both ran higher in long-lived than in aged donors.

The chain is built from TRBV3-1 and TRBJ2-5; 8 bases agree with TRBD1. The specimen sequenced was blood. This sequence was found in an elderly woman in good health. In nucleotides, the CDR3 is TGTGCCGGCAGCCCTTGGACAGGGAAAGAGACCCAGTACTTC. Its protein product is CAGSPWTGKETQYF.